One sample yielded the 19 T cell receptor beta chains listed below, sequenced in a study of cytomegalovirus exposure and HLA in healthy donors. The primer mix had 60 Vbeta and 13 Jbeta primers. Method: immunoSEQ multiplex PCR; TCRdb's copy keeps in-frame clones and lacks some. The sample carries tens of thousands of clones, less than 80% recorded once. Sequencing input: PBMCs. These receptors originate from a woman aged 45-65 years in good health and CMV-seronegative.

A few counts support this clone. The CDR3 protein is CASSRTGGYNEQFF. The CDR3 nucleotides read TGTGCCAGCAGCAGGACAGGCGGCTACAATGAGCAGTTCTTC. V is TRBV6-6 and J is TRBJ2-1, with 7 bases fitting TRBD1. The germline V gene has CDR1 MNHNY and CDR2 SVGAGI (reference sequence). The CDR3 is made up of 14 amino acids. The junction had 5 bases not matched to a gene; V was cut back by 6 bases and J by 3 bases.

The V call is TRBV28, the J call TRBJ1-1; D uncertain. CDR1 is MDHEN, CDR2 SYDVKM, per germline. V lost 8 bases, J lost 4 bases, and 20 bases lay in between. The CDR3 is 15 residues long. In DNA, the CDR3 is TGTGCCAGCGGGTCCCCCTTGGGTCGGGTCACTGAAGCTTTCTTT. Its translation is CASGSPLGRVTEAFF.

This clone was observed a handful of times. The V and J genes are TRBV6-1 and TRBJ1-2; the D is unclear. The germline gives CDR1 MNHNS, CDR2 SASEGT. There are 14 residues in the CDR3. V lost 1 base, J lost 2 bases, and 8 bases lay in between. The CDR3 here is CASSEVLLNYGYTF. The CDR3 nucleotides are TGTGCCAGCAGTGAAGTTCTGCTAAACTATGGCTACACCTTC.

The V gene is TRBV15, the J gene TRBJ1-5; 11 bases fit TRBD1. The CDR3 sequence is 17 residues long. Germline lookup yields CDR1 LNHNV and CDR2 YYDKDF (reference sequence). Trimming cost V 3 bases and J 6 bases; bases outside gene matches: 10. The CDR3, as DNA: TGTGCCACCAGCAGGGGATTGGGACAGGGGGTTATTCAGCCCCAGCATTTT. Protein sequence: CATSRGLGQGVIQPQHF. The full variable domain, in which reference TRBV15 and TRBJ1-5 provide the parts outside the CDR3, is DAMVIQNPRYQVTQFGKPVTLSCSQTLNHNVMYWYQQKSSQAPKLLFHYYDKDFNNEADTPDNFQSRRPNTSFCFLDIRSPGLGDTAMYLCATSRGLGQGVIQPQHFGDGTRLSIL.

This chain links TRBV7-2 with TRBJ2-1; tentative D call: TRBD2 (6 bases). V was trimmed by 7 bases and J by 4 bases, leaving 20 bases between them. This CDR3 comprises 16 residues. Germline CDR1 is SGHTA and CDR2 is FQGNSA. Here the CDR3 reads CASTLRSGSTYNEQFF. The CDR3 coding sequence is TGTGCCAGCACCCTAAGAAGCGGGTCTACTTACAATGAGCAGTTCTTC.

V is TRBV5-1 and J is TRBJ2-1, with 9 bases fitting TRBD1. Germline CDR1 and CDR2: SGHRS and YFSETQ. This CDR3 spans 16 amino acids. Trimming took 0 bases from V and 3 from J; bases not matched to a gene: 4. The chain's CDR3 is CASSLEGQGYYNEQFF. The CDR3 nucleotides read TGCGCCAGCAGCTTGGAGGGACAGGGCTACTACAATGAGCAGTTCTTC.

This clone came up a few times. The chain recombines TRBV6-6 with TRBJ2-1; 9 nucleotides agree with TRBD1. Per the germline V gene, CDR1 is MNHNY and CDR2 is SVGAGI (reference sequence). The V and J ends lost 6 bases and 4 bases, in that order; junction bases with no gene match: 4. This CDR3 comprises 14 residues. The CDR3 reads CASRRDRAYNEQFF. The CDR3 DNA reads TGTGCCAGCAGGAGGGACAGGGCTTACAATGAGCAGTTCTTC.

The chain couples TRBV14 to TRBJ1-2, with 7 positions matching TRBD1. V dropped 4 bases and J dropped 8; count of bases not matched to a gene: 19. Germline-derived CDR1 and CDR2 are SGHDN and FVKESK. The CDR3 totals 17 residues. The CDR3 spells CASSRVQGLIQAGGYTF. The CDR3 nucleotides read TGTGCCAGCAGCCGCGTACAGGGGTTAATTCAGGCGGGAGGCTACACCTTC. The entire variable domain, with the rest obtained from reference TRBV14 and TRBJ1-2, is as follows: EAGVTQFPSHSVIEKGQTVTLRCDPISGHDNLYWYRRVMGKEIKFLLHFVKESKQDESGMPNNRFLAERTGGTYSTLKVQPAELEDSGVYFCASSRVQGLIQAGGYTFGSGTRLTVV.

This clone was counted only a few times. V gene TRBV15 combines with J gene TRBJ2-7, with D possibly matching TRBD1 (5 bases). Germline assignment: CDR1 LNHNV and CDR2 YYDKDF (reference sequence). The CDR3 runs to 14 residues. V gave up 0 bases and J gave up 4 bases, with 10 bases separating them. DNA for the CDR3: TGTGCCACCAGCAGAGAAGGGGTGTGGTACGAGCAGTACTTC. Its protein product is CATSREGVWYEQYF.

This clone was picked up a small number of times. This sequence joins TRBV2 and TRBJ1-3; D gene ambiguous. Per the germline V gene, CDR1 is SNHLY and CDR2 is FYNNEI. Trimming stripped 8 bases from V and 3 bases from J, with 17 bases between. The CDR3 is 15 residues long. DNA for the CDR3: TGTGCCAGCTGTTCCGTGTGGGGAGGTGGAAACACCATATATTTT. This encodes CASCSVWGGGNTIYF.

V usage is TRBV7-9 and J usage is TRBJ1-2; 8 bases are a match to TRBD1. Per germline, CDR1 SEHNR and CDR2 FQNEAQ (reference sequence). The length of the CDR3 is 13 residues. The J segment lost 7 bases and the V segment lost 3 bases, leaving 4 bases of the junction unmatched. In nucleotides, the CDR3 is TGTGCCAGCAGCTTGGGACAGGATGGTGGCTACACCTTC. Translation: CASSLGQDGGYTF.

DNA for the CDR3: TGTGCCAGCAGGGCGGGAGGGCCTGGCTACAATGAGCAGTTCTTC. Translated: CASRAGGPGYNEQFF. The V call is TRBV27, the J call TRBJ2-1; 9 nucleotides match TRBD2. The CDR3 is 15 amino acids. V was clipped by 6 bases and J by 3 bases; unmatched bases: 6. Germline-derived CDR1 and CDR2 are MNHEY and SMNVEV (reference sequence).

The chain employs TRBV6-5 and TRBJ1-5; 9 nucleotides align to TRBD1. Germline V gene data show CDR1 as MNHEY and CDR2 as SVGAGI. This CDR3 contains 15 residues. Trimming at V came to 6 bases and at J to 6 bases, leaving 9 bases not matched to a gene. The CDR3 region is CASRLTGGEGQPQHF. For the CDR3, the DNA is TGTGCCAGCAGGCTAACAGGGGGCGAGGGTCAGCCCCAGCATTTT.

The chain links TRBV7-2 to TRBJ1-1; 8 nucleotides match TRBD1. Germline-derived CDR1 and CDR2 are SGHTA and FQGNSA. The CDR3 is made up of 14 amino acids. Trimming at V came to 5 bases and at J to 4 bases, leaving 6 bases not matched to a gene. The CDR3 spells CASSGQGQGTEAFF. The CDR3 nucleotides are TGTGCCAGCAGCGGACAGGGACAAGGCACTGAAGCTTTCTTT.

This clone has a single count. This chain joins TRBV16 and TRBJ2-1, with D unresolved. This CDR3 is 15 amino acids long. Trimming took off 0 bases at V and 8 bases at J, with 14 bases between the two ends. Per the germline V gene, CDR1 is KGHSY and CDR2 is FQNENV. CDR3 DNA sequence: TGTGCCAGCAGCCAATCCGGCGCGCGCCAGGATGAGCAGTTCTTC. This translates into CASSQSGARQDEQFF.

The chain employs TRBV7-3 and TRBJ2-7, with D maybe TRBD2 (5 bases). CDR1 and CDR2 (germline): SGHTA, FQGTGA. This CDR3 has 14 amino acids. V was shortened by 5 bases and J by 2 bases, with 13 bases between the two germline ends. CDR3 coding DNA: TGTGCCAGCAGCGCCGGGCGGGTGCCCTACGAGCAGTACTTC. It yields the protein CASSAGRVPYEQYF.

The gene calls are TRBV7-2 and TRBJ1-1; 11 bases agree with TRBD1. This CDR3 is built from 15 residues. With V trimmed by 5 bases and J by 7 bases, 9 bases remained unmatched. Germline V gene data show CDR1 as SGHTA and CDR2 as FQGNSA. CDR3 DNA sequence: TGTGCCAGCAGCCGCCGGGACAGGGGGTACGGTGAAGCTTTCTTT. Its protein product is CASSRRDRGYGEAFF.

The chain links TRBV10-3 to TRBJ2-5; D perhaps matches TRBD2 (5 bases). The CDR3 sequence is 15 residues long. The V gene lost 0 bases and the J gene lost 5 bases, with 13 bases spanning the gap. The germline V gene has CDR1 ENHRY and CDR2 SYGVKD. The CDR3 coding sequence is TGTGCCATCAGTGAGTCGTCGAGGGCCGGGGAGACCCAGTACTTC. Its protein is CAISESSRAGETQYF.

The chain employs TRBV28 and TRBJ2-3; TRBD2 matches at 11 bases. V was pared by 5 bases and J by 1 base, with 5 bases of the junction left unmatched. This CDR3 contains 16 residues. Germline CDR1 MDHEN, CDR2 SYDVKM. The CDR3 spells CASSTPSGRRTDTQYF. CDR3 DNA: TGTGCCAGCAGTACCCCTAGCGGGAGGCGCACAGATACGCAGTATTTT.